The 15 T cell receptor beta chains in this list originate from one sample, sequenced in a study of post-analysis software for immune sequencing data. Study-wide findings and caveats: In patients, about five TRBV segments were more frequent than in controls, with TRBV5-6, TRBV5-1 and TRBV20-1 among them.

Sequencing libraries made from TCR beta cDNA carried unique molecular identifiers. TCRdb independently ran MiXCR on the PCR reads; one entry per CDR3 protein. The sample contains fewer than 850,000 distinct CDR3 sequences, roughly 30% of which appear only once. These TCRs are of unknown antigen specificity. Specimen: blood. The receptor source for this set is a girl aged 10-17 years with multiple sclerosis.

The genes are TRBV28 and TRBJ2-1; D is uncertain. Trimming left V 5 bases short and J 10 bases short, with 15 bases between. Germline V lookup: CDR1 MDHEN, CDR2 SYDVKM. CDR3 length: 13 residues. CDR3 DNA sequence: TGTGCCAGCAGTCCGATCCAATCCCCAGAGCAGTTCTTC. Its translation: CASSPIQSPEQFF. The entire variable domain, with the rest obtained from reference TRBV28 and TRBJ2-1, is as follows: DVKVTQSSRYLVKRTGEKVFLECVQDMDHENMFWYRQDPGLGLRLIYFSYDVKMKEKGDIPEGYSVSREKKERFSLILESASTNQTSMYLCASSPIQSPEQFFGPGTRLTVL.

This clonotype appeared a few times. The chain uses TRBV29-1 and TRBJ2-6; 8 bases map to TRBD1. V dropped 5 bases and J dropped 0; count of bases not matched to a gene: 6. CDR3 length: 16 amino acids. Germline CDR1 reads SQVTM; CDR2 reads ANQGSEA. The CDR3 is CSVSGQANSGANVLTF. The CDR3 nucleotides read TGCAGCGTTTCGGGACAGGCGAACTCTGGGGCCAACGTCCTGACTTTC.

There are a few counts of this clonotype. The J gene is TRBJ1-1, the V gene TRBV28; D is ambiguous. V lost 6 bases and J lost 0, with 8 bases in between. This CDR3 spans 13 amino acids. CDR1 MDHEN and CDR2 SYDVKM come from the germline V gene. The CDR3, as DNA: TGTGCCAGCAGCCATGTAATGAACACTGAAGCTTTCTTT. This translates into CASSHVMNTEAFF. Combining the CDR3 with reference TRBV28 and TRBJ1-1 gives the whole variable domain DVKVTQSSRYLVKRTGEKVFLECVQDMDHENMFWYRQDPGLGLRLIYFSYDVKMKEKGDIPEGYSVSREKKERFSLILESASTNQTSMYLCASSHVMNTEAFFGQGTRLTVV.

The chain carries TRBV2 and TRBJ1-5; 9 bases match TRBD1. V was clipped by 5 bases and J by 1 base; unmatched bases: 12. This CDR3 has 18 residues. Per germline, CDR1 SNHLY and CDR2 FYNNEI. The DNA of the CDR3 is TGTGCCAGCAGTACGGGACAGGGTAGGTCTTCGAGCAATCAGCCCCAGCATTTT. Its translation is CASSTGQGRSSSNQPQHF.

This clonotype showed up just a few times. The rearrangement uses TRBV7-2 and TRBJ2-4; D gene uncertain. Germline CDR1 and CDR2: SGHTA and FQGNSA. V gave up 6 bases and J gave up 1 base, with 13 bases separating them. The CDR3 totals 15 residues. The CDR3 sequence: CASRHGSDAKNIQYF. DNA of the CDR3: TGTGCCAGCAGACACGGATCTGATGCCAAAAACATTCAGTACTTC. Based on the CDR3 plus reference TRBV7-2 and TRBJ2-4, the full variable domain is GAGVSQSPSNKVTEKGKDVELRCDPISGHTALYWYRQSLGQGLEFLIYFQGNSAPDKSGLPSDRFSAERTGGSVSTLTIQRTQQEDSAVYLCASRHGSDAKNIQYFGAGTRLSVL.

V and J are TRBV5-1 and TRBJ2-1; D uncertain. The V end lost 0 bases, the J end lost 7 bases, and 14 bases lay between the germline ends. The CDR3 totals 15 residues. The V gene's germline CDR1 is SGHRS and CDR2 YFSETQ. The CDR3 bases are TGCGCCAGCAGCTTGGATCCGGGTGGATTGAATGAGCAGTTCTTC. This gives the protein CASSLDPGGLNEQFF. The full variable domain, rest sourced from reference TRBV5-1 and TRBJ2-1, is KAGVTQTPRYLIKTRGQQVTLSCSPISGHRSVSWYQQTPGQGLQFLFEYFSETQRNKGNFPGRFSGRQFSNSRSEMNVSTLELGDSALYLCASSLDPGGLNEQFFGPGTRLTVL.

The CDR3 region has the DNA TGTGCCAGCAGCCAATCCAGGGGAAGTGAGCAGTTCTTC. Amino acids: CASSQSRGSEQFF. The chain joins TRBV3-1 to TRBJ2-1, with TRBD1 as a possible D gene (6 bases). Trimming took 2 bases from V and 9 from J, leaving 11 bases between them. Per germline, CDR1 LGHDT and CDR2 YNNKEL (reference sequence). The CDR3 is 13 residues long.

V gene TRBV3-1 combines with J gene TRBJ2-5; no reliable D call. The CDR3 runs 12 residues. Per germline, CDR1 LGHDT and CDR2 YNNKEL (reference sequence). The germline V and J ends were trimmed by 1 base and 7 bases, with 7 bases remaining between them. CDR3 sequence: CASSQVRRTQYF. Here the CDR3 DNA reads TGTGCCAGCAGCCAAGTAAGGAGGACCCAGTACTTC.

This clonotype was seen repeatedly, ten times or more. The junction shows a germline mismatch at one end, possibly a read error. The J gene is TRBJ2-5, the V gene TRBV5-1; D gene unclear. Germline assignment: CDR1 SGHRS and CDR2 YFSETQ. This CDR3 has 12 residues. The CDR3 sequence is CASSLSQETQYF. For the CDR3, the DNA is TGTGCCAGCAGCTTATCCCAAGAGACCCAGTACTTC. Combining the CDR3 with reference TRBV5-1 and TRBJ2-5 gives the whole variable domain KAGVTQTPRYLIKTRGQQVTLSCSPISGHRSVSWYQQTPGQGLQFLFEYFSETQRNKGNFPGRFSGRQFSNSRSEMNVSTLELGDSALYLCASSLSQETQYFGPGTRLLVL.

V is TRBV20-1 and J is TRBJ2-5, with 7 bases fitting TRBD1. Judging by the DNA end, TRBJ2-7 fits better; the J call may be wrong. Germline assignment: CDR1 DFQATT and CDR2 SNEGSKA (reference sequence). The CDR3 loop spans 13 amino acids. CDR3 sequence reads: CSALGEQGLEQYF. CDR3 nucleotide sequence: TGCAGTGCTCTAGGCGAACAGGGGCTCGAGCAGTACTTC.

J is TRBJ2-7 and V is TRBV18, with TRBD1 matching over 12 bases. This CDR3 spans 15 amino acids. J gave up 5 bases and V 3 bases, and 5 bases lay outside the gene matches. Germline V gene sequence: CDR1 KGHSH, CDR2 LQKENI. The CDR3 nucleotides read TGTGCCAGCTCACCCACCGGGACAGGGGGCCACGAGCAGTACTTC. Translation gives CASSPTGTGGHEQYF.

J is TRBJ2-7 and V is TRBV20-1; D possibly uses TRBD1 or TRBD2 (5 bases each). V was pared by 6 bases and J by 1 base, with 19 bases between. There are 15 residues in the CDR3. Per the germline V gene, CDR1 is DFQATT and CDR2 is SNEGSKA (reference sequence). The CDR3 sequence is CSASGGTQSSYEQYF. CDR3 bases: TGCAGTGCAAGTGGGGGAACCCAATCTTCCTACGAGCAGTACTTC.

A few counts support this clonotype. Its ends do not fully match the called genes, so a read error is possible. This rearrangement joins TRBV7-6 to TRBJ2-7; tentative D call: TRBD1 (6 bases). The CDR3 covers 13 residues. Germline V gene sequence: CDR1 SGHVS, CDR2 FNYEAQ. CDR3 DNA: TGTGCCGGCAGCCTAGGACAGAACTACGAGCAGTACTTC. Translated, it gives CAGSLGQNYEQYF.

The chain has TRBV29-1 and TRBJ2-1, with 8 positions matching TRBD1. Germline CDR1 reads SQVTM; CDR2 reads ANQGSEA. The CDR3 loop spans 18 amino acids. V gave up 4 bases and J gave up 10 bases; unmatched junction bases: 24. This CDR3 reads CSVASGATTEIRTGEQFF. The CDR3 region has the DNA TGCAGCGTTGCATCTGGCGCCACAACGGAAATACGGACAGGGGAGCAGTTCTTC.

This clonotype has just a few counts. The genes are TRBV6-5 and TRBJ1-5, with unresolved D. The V and J ends lost 6 bases and 0 bases respectively, with 6 bases between them. The CDR3 length is 13 residues. From germline, CDR1 is MNHEY and CDR2 SVGAGI. The CDR3 loop is CASRRLSNQPQHF. DNA of the CDR3: TGTGCCAGCAGGCGGCTTAGCAATCAGCCCCAGCATTTT.